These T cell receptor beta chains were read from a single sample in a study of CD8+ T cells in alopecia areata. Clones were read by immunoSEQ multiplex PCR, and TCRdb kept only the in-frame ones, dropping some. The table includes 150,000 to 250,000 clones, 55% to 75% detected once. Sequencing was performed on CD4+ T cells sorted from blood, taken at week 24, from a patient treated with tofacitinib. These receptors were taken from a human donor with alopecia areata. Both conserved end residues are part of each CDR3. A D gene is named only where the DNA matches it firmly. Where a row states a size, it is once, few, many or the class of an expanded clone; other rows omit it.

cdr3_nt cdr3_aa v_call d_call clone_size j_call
TGCAGTGCTAGTGAGAACCAACTCTATTTT CSASENQLYF TRBV20-1 . . TRBJ2-3
TGCAGCGTCGGACAGTATGGCTACACCTTC CSVGQYGYTF TRBV29-1 . . TRBJ1-2
TGTGCCAGCACAGGAACAGGGGTTGAAGATACGCAGTATTTT CASTGTGVEDTQYF TRBV2 TRBD1 few TRBJ2-3
TGCAGCGTTACCAGAGGGACCCAGTACTTC CSVTRGTQYF TRBV29-1 . few TRBJ2-5
TGTGCCAGCAGCCCCCTCTCCGACGGGACCTACGAGCAGTACTTC CASSPLSDGTYEQYF TRBV14 . . TRBJ2-7
TGCGCCAGCAGCCACGGGACAGTGAACTCTGGGGCCAACGTCCTGACTTTC CASSHGTVNSGANVLTF TRBV4-1 TRBD1 . TRBJ2-6
TGTGCCATCAGGGACTCGGTCTACGAGCAGTACTTC CAIRDSVYEQYF TRBV10-3 . . TRBJ2-7
TGCGCCAGCCAGGCGACCCGCGGCACTGAAGCTTTCTTT CASQATRGTEAFF TRBV5-1 . . TRBJ1-1
TGTGCCAGCAGCTTAGGAGGGGGCACCGGGGAGCTGTTTTTT CASSLGGGTGELFF TRBV7-2 . few TRBJ2-2
TGTGCCAGCAGTCCTCCGGGACGCAACTATGGCTACACCTTC CASSPPGRNYGYTF TRBV27 . . TRBJ1-2
TGCAGCGTTGAAGAGGGAAGCACAGATACGCAGTATTTT CSVEEGSTDTQYF TRBV29-1 . few TRBJ2-3
TGTGCCTGGACGCACCGGGACAGGGTCGGGGGAGAGTTAGGGAATGAGCAGTTCTTC CAWTHRDRVGGELGNEQFF TRBV30 TRBD1 . TRBJ2-1
TGTGCCAGCAGTTCGACCGGGACAGGGGCCTACGAGCAGTACTTC CASSSTGTGAYEQYF TRBV28 TRBD1 . TRBJ2-7
TGTGCCAGCGGAGACAGGAGCAGCACAGATACGCAGTATTTT CASGDRSSTDTQYF TRBV2 . . TRBJ2-3
TGTGCCAGCAGCTCCGGGACAGGGGCCTATAGGCAGTACTTC CASSSGTGAYRQYF TRBV7-9 TRBD1 . TRBJ2-5
TGTGCCAGCAGCTTGGGACCGGGGGTAGGTCAGCCCCAGCATTTT CASSLGPGVGQPQHF TRBV5-4 . . TRBJ1-5
TGTGCCAGCAGCTTGGTGGCTAGCGGCCGGGAGACCCAGTACTTC CASSLVASGRETQYF TRBV5-4 TRBD2 few TRBJ2-5
TGTGCCTGGAGTGAAGGACAGTCGACCCCTTGGTACTTC CAWSEGQSTPWYF TRBV30 . few TRBJ2-4
TGTGCCAGCAGCTCCATGACTAGCGCGGAGACCCAGTACTTC CASSSMTSAETQYF TRBV7-8 TRBD2 . TRBJ2-5
TGTGCCAGCAGTTTAAGGGGGGAGACCCAGTACTTC CASSLRGETQYF TRBV7-2 . few TRBJ2-5
TGCAGCGCCCCGGGCCAGGGGGCAAGTGGCTACACCTTC CSAPGQGASGYTF TRBV29-1 TRBD1 . TRBJ1-2
TGTGCCAGCTCACCAGAGACAGGACAGGGGTACTTC CASSPETGQGYF TRBV18 TRBD1 . TRBJ2-7
TGTGCCACCAGCAGGGATGTGACACTTCGCACAGATACGCAGTATTTT CATSRDVTLRTDTQYF TRBV15 . . TRBJ2-3
TGTGCCAGCAGCCCAAAGCGGGCGGGGGGGTCCTACAATGAGCAGTTCTTC CASSPKRAGGSYNEQFF TRBV7-2 TRBD2 few TRBJ2-1
TGTGCCTGGAGCAGGGGGCATGGCTACACCTTC CAWSRGHGYTF TRBV30 TRBD1 . TRBJ1-2
TGCGCCAGCAGCCAAGGAGGTCAGGGCCGGGATCAGCCCCAGCATTTT CASSQGGQGRDQPQHF TRBV4-3 . few TRBJ1-5
TGCGCCAGCAGCTTGGAGACCCAAGAGACCCAGTACTTC CASSLETQETQYF TRBV5-1 . . TRBJ2-5
TGCGCCAGCAGTCGCCGTGAAAAACAGGGGTCGAGCGGGGAGCTGTTTTTT CASSRREKQGSSGELFF TRBV23-1 TRBD1 . TRBJ2-2
TGTGCCAGCAGCGTAGCTATAAGGGATGGCTACACCTTC CASSVAIRDGYTF TRBV9 . few TRBJ1-2
TGTGCCAGCAGCTTCGGGATTGGCTACACCTTC CASSFGIGYTF TRBV5-6 . . TRBJ1-2
TGCGCCAGCAGCCACGGCAGGGAAAACATTCAGTACTTC CASSHGRENIQYF TRBV4-3 . few TRBJ2-4
TGTGCCAGCAGCAAAGCTTTAGGACTAGCGGCCTACGAGCAGTACTTC CASSKALGLAAYEQYF TRBV21-1 . few TRBJ2-7
TGCAGCGTTCAGAAGGGTACCCCTTACAATGAGCAGTTCTTC CSVQKGTPYNEQFF TRBV29-1 . . TRBJ2-1
TGCGCCAGCAGCCAAGAAGGATCGGGGGGCTACACCTTC CASSQEGSGGYTF TRBV4-1 . few TRBJ1-2
TGTGCCAGCAGCCCAGATGGAGTTACGCAGTATTTT CASSPDGVTQYF TRBV7-3 . . TRBJ2-3
TGTGCCAGCAGCTTACAGATTAACACTGAAGCTTTCTTT CASSLQINTEAFF TRBV7-9 . . TRBJ1-1